Listed below are T cell receptor beta chains from one sample, sequenced in a study of CD8 T cells in Susac syndrome. From the immunoSEQ multiplex PCR reads, TCRdb called clonotypes with MiXCR, one entry per CDR3 protein. Here the sample spans about 240,000 distinct CDR3 sequences, 90% to 97% being singletons. The specimen sequenced was CD4+ T cells from PBMCs. The receptors come from a human donor with Susac syndrome. CDR3s include the opening cysteine and the closing phenylalanine or tryptophan. D genes are given only for firm matches. Rows give clone size only sometimes, using once, few, many, or a class for an expanded clone.

cdr3_length: 14; clone_size: NA; d_call: NA; j_call: TRBJ2-7; v_call: TRBV3-1; cdr3_nt: TGTGCCAGCAGCCAGAGGGGCGGGTATTACGAGCAGTACTTC; cdr3_aa: CASSQRGGYYEQYF
cdr3_length: 16; clone_size: once; d_call: NA; j_call: TRBJ2-1; v_call: TRBV19; cdr3_nt: TGTGCCAGTAGTATAGACTGGAGGACGGGCCGGAATGAGCAGTTCTTC; cdr3_aa: CASSIDWRTGRNEQFF
cdr3_length: 16; clone_size: NA; d_call: NA; j_call: TRBJ2-2; v_call: TRBV9; cdr3_nt: TGTGCCAGCAGCGCTAGACCAATCGCGAACACCGGGGAGCTGTTTTTT; cdr3_aa: CASSARPIANTGELFF
cdr3_length: 16; clone_size: NA; d_call: TRBD2; j_call: TRBJ2-5; v_call: TRBV7-9; cdr3_nt: TGTGCCAGCAGCTCCGGGACTAGCGGTAAACAAGAGACCCAGTACTTC; cdr3_aa: CASSSGTSGKQETQYF
cdr3_length: 13; clone_size: NA; d_call: TRBD2; j_call: TRBJ2-7; v_call: TRBV14; cdr3_nt: TGTGCCAGCAGCCAATCCAGGGAGGGCGAGCAGTACTTC; cdr3_aa: CASSQSREGEQYF
cdr3_length: 15; clone_size: NA; d_call: NA; j_call: TRBJ2-7; v_call: TRBV21-1; cdr3_nt: TGTGCCAGCAGAGTTCTTCGGGGTACCTCCTACGAGCAGTACTTC; cdr3_aa: CASRVLRGTSYEQYF
cdr3_length: 13; clone_size: NA; d_call: NA; j_call: TRBJ2-1; v_call: TRBV7-9; cdr3_nt: TGTGCCAGCAGCACGACTAGGCGGCATGAGCAGTTCTTC; cdr3_aa: CASSTTRRHEQFF
cdr3_length: 14; clone_size: NA; d_call: NA; j_call: TRBJ1-5; v_call: TRBV28; cdr3_nt: TGTGCCAGCAGTTTTCCACAAGGCAATCAGCCCCAGCATTTT; cdr3_aa: CASSFPQGNQPQHF
cdr3_length: 17; clone_size: NA; d_call: TRBD2; j_call: TRBJ2-5; v_call: TRBV6-5; cdr3_nt: TGTGCCAGCAGTTACGAAAGTGGACTAGCCTGGAAAGAGACCCAGTACTTC; cdr3_aa: CASSYESGLAWKETQYF
cdr3_length: 12; clone_size: NA; d_call: NA; j_call: TRBJ2-4; v_call: TRBV7-9; cdr3_nt: TGTGCCAGCAGACACATCCGGGACCCTCAGTACTTC; cdr3_aa: CASRHIRDPQYF
cdr3_length: 12; clone_size: NA; d_call: TRBD2; j_call: TRBJ2-1; v_call: TRBV29-1; cdr3_nt: TGCAGCGGCATACTAGCGCCAAATGAGCAGTTCTTC; cdr3_aa: CSGILAPNEQFF
cdr3_length: 13; clone_size: once; d_call: NA; j_call: TRBJ2-1; v_call: TRBV14; cdr3_nt: TGTGCCAGCAGCCGAGTTGGGACGCAGGAGCAGTTCTTC; cdr3_aa: CASSRVGTQEQFF
cdr3_length: 14; clone_size: NA; d_call: NA; j_call: TRBJ1-2; v_call: TRBV6-2/TRBV6-3; cdr3_nt: TGTGCCAGCACCAGACCCGGGAGAAGCTATGGCTACACCTTC; cdr3_aa: CASTRPGRSYGYTF
cdr3_length: 14; clone_size: NA; d_call: NA; j_call: TRBJ2-3; v_call: TRBV20-1; cdr3_nt: TGCAGTGCTAGGGGTTTCTGGCACACAGATACGCAGTATTTT; cdr3_aa: CSARGFWHTDTQYF
cdr3_length: 14; clone_size: NA; d_call: TRBD1; j_call: TRBJ2-7; v_call: TRBV2; cdr3_nt: TGTGCCAGCAATCCGGGACAGGGGTTTAACGAGCAGTACTTC; cdr3_aa: CASNPGQGFNEQYF
cdr3_length: 13; clone_size: NA; d_call: TRBD2; j_call: TRBJ2-3; v_call: TRBV20-1; cdr3_nt: TGCAGTGCTAGCCCTGGACTAGTTTCAACGGCGTATTTT; cdr3_aa: CSASPGLVSTAYF
cdr3_length: 15; clone_size: NA; d_call: TRBD1; j_call: TRBJ1-2; v_call: TRBV7-6; cdr3_nt: TGTGCCAGCAGCTCCACGGGACAGGGCCTATATGGCTACACCTTC; cdr3_aa: CASSSTGQGLYGYTF
cdr3_length: 16; clone_size: NA; d_call: NA; j_call: TRBJ2-7; v_call: TRBV5-6; cdr3_nt: TGTGCCAGCAGCTTGGAGAAGGGACGGATCTCCTACGAGCAGTACTTC; cdr3_aa: CASSLEKGRISYEQYF
cdr3_length: 13; clone_size: NA; d_call: NA; j_call: TRBJ2-5; v_call: TRBV5-1; cdr3_nt: TGCGCCAGCAGCTTTTCTGCGGGTGGGACCCAGTACTTC; cdr3_aa: CASSFSAGGTQYF
cdr3_length: 16; clone_size: NA; d_call: NA; j_call: TRBJ1-3; v_call: TRBV27; cdr3_nt: TGTGCCAGCAGTTCGCGAAGACAGGTTGAGGGAAACACCATATATTTT; cdr3_aa: CASSSRRQVEGNTIYF
cdr3_length: 14; clone_size: NA; d_call: NA; j_call: TRBJ2-7; v_call: TRBV5-1; cdr3_nt: TGCGCCAGCAGCCCAGGGGTAGCGGTGTACGAGCAGTACTTC; cdr3_aa: CASSPGVAVYEQYF
cdr3_length: 14; clone_size: NA; d_call: NA; j_call: TRBJ2-5; v_call: TRBV5-1; cdr3_nt: TGCGCCAGCAGCTTGGCCCCTGTGGGGGAGACCCAGTACTTC; cdr3_aa: CASSLAPVGETQYF
cdr3_length: 14; clone_size: NA; d_call: TRBD1; j_call: TRBJ1-2; v_call: TRBV18; cdr3_nt: TGTGCCAGCTCAGCGACAGGGGGTCGATATGGCTACACCTTC; cdr3_aa: CASSATGGRYGYTF
cdr3_length: 14; clone_size: NA; d_call: TRBD2; j_call: TRBJ2-7; v_call: TRBV12-3/TRBV12-4; cdr3_nt: TGTGCCAGCAGGAGGACTAGCGGGTCCTACGAGCAGTACTTC; cdr3_aa: CASRRTSGSYEQYF
cdr3_length: 16; clone_size: NA; d_call: NA; j_call: TRBJ2-5; v_call: TRBV15; cdr3_nt: TGTGCCACCAGCAGAGAGGTAGCGGCTCGCCAAGAGACCCAGTACTTC; cdr3_aa: CATSREVAARQETQYF
cdr3_length: 16; clone_size: NA; d_call: NA; j_call: TRBJ1-1; v_call: TRBV4-2; cdr3_nt: TGTGCCAGCAGCCGCGTCACAGGTTGGGAGAACACTGAAGCTTTCTTT; cdr3_aa: CASSRVTGWENTEAFF
cdr3_length: 14; clone_size: NA; d_call: NA; j_call: TRBJ1-2; v_call: TRBV4-1; cdr3_nt: TGCGCCAGCAGCCAAGCGGACGGCTCCTATGGCTACACCTTC; cdr3_aa: CASSQADGSYGYTF
cdr3_length: 17; clone_size: once; d_call: NA; j_call: TRBJ2-7; v_call: TRBV6-1; cdr3_nt: TGTGCCAGCTTGAGTACGTCATCCGGGGCTCACTCCTACGAGCAGTACTTC; cdr3_aa: CASLSTSSGAHSYEQYF
cdr3_length: 14; clone_size: NA; d_call: TRBD2; j_call: TRBJ2-1; v_call: TRBV2; cdr3_nt: TGTGCCAGCAGCCCGGGACTAGCTCACAATGAGCAGTTCTTC; cdr3_aa: CASSPGLAHNEQFF
cdr3_length: 13; clone_size: NA; d_call: TRBD2; j_call: TRBJ2-5; v_call: TRBV27; cdr3_nt: TGTGCCAGCAGTCGACGGGAGGAAGAGACCCAGTACTTC; cdr3_aa: CASSRREEETQYF
cdr3_length: 14; clone_size: NA; d_call: NA; j_call: TRBJ1-1; v_call: TRBV15; cdr3_nt: TGTGCCACCAGCACCGATACGGGAGGGGCTGAAGCTTTCTTT; cdr3_aa: CATSTDTGGAEAFF
cdr3_length: 14; clone_size: NA; d_call: NA; j_call: TRBJ2-3; v_call: TRBV28; cdr3_nt: TGTGCCAGCAGTTTGGCAGGGTTCTTACATACGCAGTATTTT; cdr3_aa: CASSLAGFLHTQYF
cdr3_length: 14; clone_size: NA; d_call: TRBD2; j_call: TRBJ2-3; v_call: TRBV20-1; cdr3_nt: TGCAGTGCTAGACTAGCGGGATTCGCAGATACGCAGTATTTT; cdr3_aa: CSARLAGFADTQYF
cdr3_length: 16; clone_size: NA; d_call: NA; j_call: TRBJ1-1; v_call: TRBV5-1; cdr3_nt: TGCGCCAGCAGCTTGGCCCTTTTACCATATGGCACTGAAGCTTTCTTT; cdr3_aa: CASSLALLPYGTEAFF
cdr3_length: 15; clone_size: NA; d_call: TRBD2; j_call: TRBJ2-5; v_call: TRBV29-1; cdr3_nt: TGCAGCGTCGGAGGGACTAGCGGGTCTGAAGAGACCCAGTACTTC; cdr3_aa: CSVGGTSGSEETQYF
cdr3_length: 14; clone_size: NA; d_call: TRBD2; j_call: TRBJ2-1; v_call: TRBV28; cdr3_nt: TGTGCCAGCAGTTTGGGCGGGAGGTACAATGAGCAGTTCTTC; cdr3_aa: CASSLGGRYNEQFF
cdr3_length: 15; clone_size: NA; d_call: NA; j_call: TRBJ2-4; v_call: TRBV9; cdr3_nt: TGTGCCAGCAGCGTAGAAAGGCAGTGGGGGGACATTCAGTACTTC; cdr3_aa: CASSVERQWGDIQYF
cdr3_length: 14; clone_size: NA; d_call: TRBD1; j_call: TRBJ2-3; v_call: TRBV18; cdr3_nt: TGTGCCAGCTCACGGACAGGGGGCACAGATACGCAGTATTTT; cdr3_aa: CASSRTGGTDTQYF
cdr3_length: 13; clone_size: NA; d_call: NA; j_call: TRBJ2-7; v_call: TRBV9; cdr3_nt: TGTGCCAGCAGCTCCGGGAACGCCGGGGAGCAGTACTTC; cdr3_aa: CASSSGNAGEQYF
cdr3_length: 15; clone_size: NA; d_call: TRBD2; j_call: TRBJ2-1; v_call: TRBV5-1; cdr3_nt: TGCGCCAGCAGCTTGATAGCGGGAGGGCCGAATGAGCAGTTCTTC; cdr3_aa: CASSLIAGGPNEQFF
cdr3_length: 12; clone_size: NA; d_call: NA; j_call: TRBJ2-1; v_call: TRBV5-1; cdr3_nt: TGCGCCAGCACGGGGGTGGCTGATGAGCAGTTCTTC; cdr3_aa: CASTGVADEQFF
cdr3_length: 17; clone_size: NA; d_call: NA; j_call: TRBJ2-3; v_call: TRBV5-1; cdr3_nt: TGCGCCAGCAGCTTAAGATTACAGGGAAAGCTCACAGATACGCAGTATTTT; cdr3_aa: CASSLRLQGKLTDTQYF
cdr3_length: 15; clone_size: NA; d_call: NA; j_call: TRBJ2-7; v_call: TRBV7-2; cdr3_nt: TGTGCCAGCAGCTTAGCTGGCCCCAACTACCACGAGCAGTACTTC; cdr3_aa: CASSLAGPNYHEQYF
cdr3_length: 16; clone_size: once; d_call: NA; j_call: TRBJ2-7; v_call: TRBV20-1; cdr3_nt: TGCAGTGCTAGAGATAGAGAACAGGGTATCGCCTACGAGCAGTACTTC; cdr3_aa: CSARDREQGIAYEQYF
cdr3_length: 13; clone_size: NA; d_call: NA; j_call: TRBJ1-2; v_call: TRBV14; cdr3_nt: TGTGCCAGCAGCCAATTAGGAGAGTATGGCTACACCTTC; cdr3_aa: CASSQLGEYGYTF
cdr3_length: 15; clone_size: NA; d_call: TRBD1; j_call: TRBJ1-5; v_call: TRBV20-1; cdr3_nt: TGCAGTGCTACACAGGGGGCTGGGAGCAATCAGCCCCAGCATTTT; cdr3_aa: CSATQGAGSNQPQHF
cdr3_length: 15; clone_size: NA; d_call: TRBD1; j_call: TRBJ1-5; v_call: TRBV3-1; cdr3_nt: TGTGCCAGCAGCCAAGGATGGACAGGGGATCAGCCCCAGCATTTT; cdr3_aa: CASSQGWTGDQPQHF
cdr3_length: 12; clone_size: NA; d_call: NA; j_call: TRBJ1-1; v_call: TRBV4-1; cdr3_nt: TGCGCCAGCAGCCAAGGAGAGGGCCGAGCTTTCTTT; cdr3_aa: CASSQGEGRAFF
cdr3_length: 16; clone_size: NA; d_call: NA; j_call: TRBJ2-3; v_call: TRBV20-1; cdr3_nt: TGCAGTGCTAGAGATTGGGGGACCGAGGCTACAGATACGCAGTATTTT; cdr3_aa: CSARDWGTEATDTQYF
cdr3_length: 12; clone_size: NA; d_call: NA; j_call: TRBJ1-2; v_call: TRBV11-2; cdr3_nt: TGTGCCAGCAGCTCCGACAGATCCGGCTACACCTTC; cdr3_aa: CASSSDRSGYTF
cdr3_length: 19; clone_size: NA; d_call: NA; j_call: TRBJ2-6; v_call: TRBV3-1; cdr3_nt: TGTGCCAGCAGCGACGGCCAGTGGGGCGCGGGGTCTGGGGCCAACGTCCTGACTTTC; cdr3_aa: CASSDGQWGAGSGANVLTF
cdr3_length: 15; clone_size: NA; d_call: NA; j_call: TRBJ1-1; v_call: TRBV5-1; cdr3_nt: TGCGCCAGCAGCTTGATAGGACGTTCACAGGCTGAAGCTTTCTTT; cdr3_aa: CASSLIGRSQAEAFF